This T cell receptor beta chain was sequenced for a study of breast tumors, draining lymph nodes, adjacent tissues. Study-wide results and caveats: Data fit most tumor T cells coming from lymph node, expanding in tumor.

Concerning this clonotype: Its antigen is currently unknown.

This CDR3 comprises 9 residues. The V gene lost 2 bases and the J gene lost 10 bases, with 3 bases spanning the gap. Germline V gene data show CDR1 as SQVTM and CDR2 as ANQGSEA. TCRdb reanalysed the multiplex PCR reads using MiXCR and keeps one entry per CDR3 protein. The sample includes some 31,000 distinct CDR3 sequences, 60% to 80% seen only once; the top ten take more than 15%. This receptor was obtained from a female donor with breast cancer. Some clones in this sample may be carry-over from other donors' samples. The chain employs TRBV29-1 and TRBJ1-5; no definite D call. The sequencing sample was made of breast tumor tissue. CDR3 residues: CSVERPQHF. DNA of the CDR3: TGCAGCGTTGAACGTCCCCAGCATTTT.